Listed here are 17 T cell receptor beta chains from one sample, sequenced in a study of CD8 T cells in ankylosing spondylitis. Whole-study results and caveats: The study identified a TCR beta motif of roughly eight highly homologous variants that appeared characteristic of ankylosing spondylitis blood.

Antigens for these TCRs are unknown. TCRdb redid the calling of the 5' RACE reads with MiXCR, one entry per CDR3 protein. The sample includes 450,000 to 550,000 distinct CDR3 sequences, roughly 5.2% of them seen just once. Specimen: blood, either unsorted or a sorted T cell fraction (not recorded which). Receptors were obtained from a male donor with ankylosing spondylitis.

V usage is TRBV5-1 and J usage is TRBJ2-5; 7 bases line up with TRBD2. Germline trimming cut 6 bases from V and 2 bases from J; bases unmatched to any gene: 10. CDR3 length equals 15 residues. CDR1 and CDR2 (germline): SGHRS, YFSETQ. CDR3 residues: CASTPGTINQETQYF. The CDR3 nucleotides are TGCGCCAGCACCCCTGGGACTATAAATCAAGAGACCCAGTACTTC.

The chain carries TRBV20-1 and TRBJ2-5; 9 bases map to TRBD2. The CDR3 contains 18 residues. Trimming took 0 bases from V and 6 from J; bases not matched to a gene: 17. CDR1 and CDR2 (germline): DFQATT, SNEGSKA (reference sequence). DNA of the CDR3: TGCAGTGCTAGAGAAATAACGTCGGGGACTAGCATTTTTAAGACCCAGTACTTC. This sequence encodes CSAREITSGTSIFKTQYF.

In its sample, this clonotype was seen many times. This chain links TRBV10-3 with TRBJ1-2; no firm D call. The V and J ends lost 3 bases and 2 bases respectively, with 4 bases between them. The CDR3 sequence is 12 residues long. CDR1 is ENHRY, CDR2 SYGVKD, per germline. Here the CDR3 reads CAISDQNYGYTF. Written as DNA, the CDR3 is TGTGCCATCAGTGATCAGAACTATGGCTACACCTTC.

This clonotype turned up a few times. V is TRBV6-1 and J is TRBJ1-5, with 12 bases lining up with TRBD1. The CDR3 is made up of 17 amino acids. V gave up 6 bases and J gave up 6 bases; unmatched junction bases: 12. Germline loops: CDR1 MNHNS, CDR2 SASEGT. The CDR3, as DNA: TGTGCCAGCAGAGCCCGGGACAGGGGGCCCCCCGGTCAGCCCCAGCATTTT. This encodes CASRARDRGPPGQPQHF.

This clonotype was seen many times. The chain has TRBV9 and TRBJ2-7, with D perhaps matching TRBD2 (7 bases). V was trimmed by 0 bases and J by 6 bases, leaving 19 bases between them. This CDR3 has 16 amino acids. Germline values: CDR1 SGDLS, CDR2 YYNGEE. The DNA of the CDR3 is TGTGCCAGCAGCGTAGGGTCTAGCGGTATCAGGGGCGAGCAGTACTTC. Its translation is CASSVGSSGIRGEQYF.

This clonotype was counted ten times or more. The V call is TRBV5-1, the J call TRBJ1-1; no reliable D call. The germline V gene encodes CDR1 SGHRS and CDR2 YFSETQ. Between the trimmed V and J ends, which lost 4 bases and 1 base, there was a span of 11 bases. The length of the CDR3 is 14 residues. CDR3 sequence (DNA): TGCGCCAGCAGCGGAGCACAGTCGAACACTGAAGCTTTCTTT. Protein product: CASSGAQSNTEAFF.

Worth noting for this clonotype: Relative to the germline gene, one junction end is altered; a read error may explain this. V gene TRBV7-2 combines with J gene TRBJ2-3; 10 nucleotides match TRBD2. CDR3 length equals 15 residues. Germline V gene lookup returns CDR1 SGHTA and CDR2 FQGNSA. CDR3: CGSSLLAGYTDTQYF. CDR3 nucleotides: TGTGGCAGCAGCTTACTAGCGGGGTACACAGATACGCAGTATTTT.

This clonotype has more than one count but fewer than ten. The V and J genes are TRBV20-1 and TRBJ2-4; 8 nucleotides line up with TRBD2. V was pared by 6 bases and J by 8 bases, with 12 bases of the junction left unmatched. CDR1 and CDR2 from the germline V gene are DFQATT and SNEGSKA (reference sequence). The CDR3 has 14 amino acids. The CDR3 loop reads CSARQLSGGDIQYF. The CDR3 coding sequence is TGCAGTGCGAGACAGTTGTCGGGGGGGGACATTCAGTACTTC.

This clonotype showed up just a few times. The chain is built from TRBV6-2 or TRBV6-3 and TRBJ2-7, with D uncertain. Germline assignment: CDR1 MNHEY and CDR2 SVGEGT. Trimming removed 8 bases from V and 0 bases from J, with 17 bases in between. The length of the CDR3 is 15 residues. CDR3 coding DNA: TGTGCCAGCCGCGATCCGAGGACGGACTCCTACGAGCAGTACTTC. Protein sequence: CASRDPRTDSYEQYF.

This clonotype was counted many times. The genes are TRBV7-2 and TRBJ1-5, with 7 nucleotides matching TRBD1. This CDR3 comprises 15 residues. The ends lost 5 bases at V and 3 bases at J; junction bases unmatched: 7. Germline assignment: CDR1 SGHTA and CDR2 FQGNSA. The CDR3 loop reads CASSLRQGFNQPQHF. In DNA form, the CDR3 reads TGTGCCAGCAGCCTAAGACAGGGATTCAATCAGCCCCAGCATTTT. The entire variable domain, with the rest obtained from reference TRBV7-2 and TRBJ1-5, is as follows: GAGVSQSPSNKVTEKGKDVELRCDPISGHTALYWYRQSLGQGLEFLIYFQGNSAPDKSGLPSDRFSAERTGGSVSTLTIQRTQQEDSAVYLCASSLRQGFNQPQHFGDGTRLSIL.

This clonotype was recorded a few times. Written as DNA, the CDR3 is TGTGCCAGCAGTCATACAGATAGCTCCTACAATGAGCAGTTCTTC. Its protein is CASSHTDSSYNEQFF. This rearrangement joins TRBV12-3 or TRBV12-4 to TRBJ2-1; D is ambiguous. The CDR3 covers 15 residues. Trimming removed 5 bases at V and 0 bases at J, with 11 bases between.

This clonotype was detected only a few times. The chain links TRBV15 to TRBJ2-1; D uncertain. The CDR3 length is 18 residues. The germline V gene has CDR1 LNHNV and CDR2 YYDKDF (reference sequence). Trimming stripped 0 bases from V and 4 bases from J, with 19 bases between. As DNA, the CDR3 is TGTGCCACCAGCAGAGATCCCGCCCGGAGTTGGCCTTACAATGAGCAGTTCTTC. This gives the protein CATSRDPARSWPYNEQFF.

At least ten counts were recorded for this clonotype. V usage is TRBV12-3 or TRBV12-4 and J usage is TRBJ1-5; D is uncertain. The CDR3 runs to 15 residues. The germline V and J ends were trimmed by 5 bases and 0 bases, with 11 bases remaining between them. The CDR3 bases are TGTGCCAGCAGTCCGACGGGGAATAGCAATCAGCCCCAGCATTTT. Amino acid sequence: CASSPTGNSNQPQHF.

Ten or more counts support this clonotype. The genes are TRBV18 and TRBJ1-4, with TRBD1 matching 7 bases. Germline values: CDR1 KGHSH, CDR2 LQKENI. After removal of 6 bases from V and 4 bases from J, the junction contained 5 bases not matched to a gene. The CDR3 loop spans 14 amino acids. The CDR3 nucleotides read TGTGCCAGCTCCCGGGACAGCCGTAATGAAAAACTGTTTTTT. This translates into CASSRDSRNEKLFF.

The CDR3 spells CASSFPLTSGGDTDTQYF. The CDR3 DNA reads TGTGCCAGCAGTTTCCCGCTAACTAGCGGGGGAGACACAGATACGCAGTATTTT. The rearrangement joins TRBV28 to TRBJ2-3; TRBD2 matches at 11 bases. From germline, CDR1 is MDHEN and CDR2 SYDVKM. Unmatched junction bases numbered 10, after V lost 3 bases and J lost 2 bases. This CDR3 spans 18 amino acids.

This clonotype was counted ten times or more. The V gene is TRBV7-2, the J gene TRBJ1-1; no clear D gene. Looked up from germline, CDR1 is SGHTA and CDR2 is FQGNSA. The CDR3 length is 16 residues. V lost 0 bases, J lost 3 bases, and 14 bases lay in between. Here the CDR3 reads CASSLAPEPTYTEAFF. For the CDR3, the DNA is TGTGCCAGCAGCTTAGCCCCAGAGCCCACATACACTGAAGCTTTCTTT.

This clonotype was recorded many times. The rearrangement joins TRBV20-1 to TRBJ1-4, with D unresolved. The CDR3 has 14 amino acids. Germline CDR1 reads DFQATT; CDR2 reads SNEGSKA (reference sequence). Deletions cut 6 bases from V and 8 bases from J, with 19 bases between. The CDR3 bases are TGCAGTGCCCGTTCTTATGCCGGCTCGGAAAAACTGTTTTTT. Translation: CSARSYAGSEKLFF.